This passage covers 15 T cell receptor beta chains from one sample sequenced in a study of beta chain features in type 1 diabetes. As every portion of the isolated RNA was reverse transcribed, the sequencing read expressed TCRB transcripts. TCRdb keeps only in-frame clones here, not all; method: immunoSEQ multiplex PCR. The sample has about 660,000 clones; roughly an eighth are singletons. Findings and limits, study-wide: When Type 1 diabetes patients were examined, their TCRB CDR3s proved moderately but significantly shorter in all four CD4+ subsets.

The antigens of these receptors remain unknown. The specimen was naive CD4+ T cells from blood. The receptors come from a man aged 18-30 years with type 1 diabetes.

The rearrangement links TRBV4-1 to TRBJ2-1; 12 positions match TRBD2. V dropped 4 bases and J dropped 1; count of bases not matched to a gene: 2. The CDR3 spans 16 residues. CDR1 and CDR2 (germline): MGHRA, YSYEKL. CDR3 loop: CASSLGLAGSYNEQFF. CDR3 sequence (DNA): TGCGCCAGCAGCCTCGGACTAGCGGGATCCTACAATGAGCAGTTCTTC.

This clone was recorded a few times. The chain joins TRBV5-1 to TRBJ2-1; D is perhaps TRBD1 or TRBD2 (5 bases each). CDR3 length: 14 residues. Germline lookup yields CDR1 SGHRS and CDR2 YFSETQ. The V gene lost 0 bases and the J gene lost 7 bases, with 11 bases spanning the gap. The CDR3 DNA is TGCGCCAGCAGCTTGGCCGGGGCGGAAAATGAGCAGTTCTTC. This codes for CASSLAGAENEQFF.

This chain links TRBV5-6 with TRBJ2-3; unclear D gene. CDR3 length: 12 residues. Trimming removed 7 bases at V and 5 bases at J, with 11 bases between. Germline CDR1 SGHDT, CDR2 YYEEEE. Written as DNA, the CDR3 is TGTGCCAGCGGCAGACTGAGAGATACGCAGTATTTT. As protein: CASGRLRDTQYF.

This rearrangement joins TRBV30 to TRBJ2-3; 8 bases align to TRBD1. This CDR3 contains 15 residues. J gave up 2 bases and V 0 bases, and 4 bases lay outside the gene matches. Germline loops: CDR1 GTSNPN, CDR2 SVGIG (reference sequence). The CDR3 loop is CAWSVGQGFTDTQYF. CDR3 coding DNA: TGTGCCTGGAGTGTCGGACAGGGATTCACAGATACGCAGTATTTT.

The chain carries TRBV2 and TRBJ2-5; 7 bases map to TRBD1. CDR3 length: 16 amino acids. CDR1 is SNHLY, CDR2 FYNNEI, per germline. V shed 2 bases, J shed 7 bases, and the junction held 13 bases outside the gene matches. In DNA form, the CDR3 reads TGTGCCAGCAGTGAAAACCCCCCTAGGGGGCCGGGGACCCAGTACTTC. Its translation is CASSENPPRGPGTQYF.

The sample holds a few counts of this clone. V gene TRBV7-2 combines with J gene TRBJ2-2, with 8 bases lining up with TRBD2. CDR1 and CDR2 (germline): SGHTA, FQGNSA. The CDR3 totals 16 residues. Losses at the gene ends were 3 bases for V and 1 base for J; bases not matched to a gene: 4. The CDR3 coding sequence is TGTGCCAGCAGCTTGCGCGGGGGGCAGAACACCGGGGAGCTGTTTTTT. It yields the protein CASSLRGGQNTGELFF.

This clone was seen only a few times. This chain connects TRBV7-2 to TRBJ2-3; TRBD2 matches at 11 bases. V was clipped by 6 bases and J by 4 bases; unmatched bases: 3. CDR3 length equals 14 residues. Germline V gene lookup returns CDR1 SGHTA and CDR2 FQGNSA. CDR3 DNA: TGTGCCAGCAGAACTAGCGGGAGTGCAGATACGCAGTATTTT. The encoded protein is CASRTSGSADTQYF.

The chain links TRBV28 to TRBJ1-5, with 8 bases that match TRBD1. This CDR3 is 16 amino acids long. The trim removed 3 bases at V and 0 bases at J, leaving 4 bases unmatched. The germline V gene encodes CDR1 MDHEN and CDR2 SYDVKM. This CDR3 is CASSFQTGASNQPQHF. CDR3 nucleotides: TGTGCCAGCAGTTTCCAGACAGGGGCTAGCAATCAGCCCCAGCATTTT.

Turning to this clone: The sample holds other DNA sequences that translate to the same CDR3. This rearrangement joins TRBV30 to TRBJ1-1; D gene ambiguous. Trimming shortened V by 3 bases and J by 5 bases, and 4 bases separated the two germline ends. Germline V gives CDR1 GTSNPN, CDR2 SVGIG (reference sequence). This CDR3 is built from 10 residues. The CDR3 protein is CAWRRTEAFF. In nucleotides, the CDR3 is TGTGCCTGGAGGAGGACTGAAGCTTTCTTT.

The chain employs TRBV7-2 and TRBJ2-5, with 7 positions matching TRBD2. The V and J ends lost 6 bases and 5 bases, in that order; junction bases with no gene match: 12. In germline, CDR1 is SGHTA, CDR2 FQGNSA. CDR3 length: 15 amino acids. This chain's CDR3 is CASRLGGTPSETQYF. The CDR3 DNA sequence: TGTGCCAGCAGACTGGGAGGGACTCCCTCGGAGACCCAGTACTTC. Together with reference TRBV7-2 and TRBJ2-5, the CDR3 gives the full variable domain: GAGVSQSPSNKVTEKGKDVELRCDPISGHTALYWYRQSLGQGLEFLIYFQGNSAPDKSGLPSDRFSAERTGGSVSTLTIQRTQQEDSAVYLCASRLGGTPSETQYFGPGTRLLVL.

The V and J genes are TRBV9 and TRBJ2-1; maybe TRBD1 (6 bases). Germline V gives CDR1 SGDLS, CDR2 YYNGEE. The CDR3 covers 16 residues. V was shortened by 4 bases and J by 9 bases, with 23 bases between the two germline ends. Here the CDR3 DNA reads TGTGCCAGCAGCTCCCTCGGACAGACGGCCGGGGTTGAGCAGTTCTTC. It is translated as CASSSLGQTAGVEQFF.

The rearrangement uses TRBV11-1 and TRBJ1-1, with 10 bases that match TRBD1. CDR1 and CDR2 (germline): SGHAT, FQDESV (reference sequence). The CDR3 is 14 residues long. V shed 5 bases, J shed 1 base, and the junction held 1 base outside the gene matches. The chain's CDR3 is CASSRDRGNTEAFF. CDR3 DNA sequence: TGTGCCAGCAGCCGGGACAGGGGGAACACTGAAGCTTTCTTT.

The rearrangement joins TRBV5-6 to TRBJ2-5; D call uncertain. Trimming left V 0 bases short and J 4 bases short, with 7 bases between. The CDR3 runs 13 residues. In germline, CDR1 is SGHDT, CDR2 YYEEEE. The CDR3 DNA reads TGTGCCAGCAGCTTGGTGATGAGAGAGACCCAGTACTTC. Translating gives CASSLVMRETQYF.

This clone was seen more than once but under ten times. This chain uses TRBV4-3 with TRBJ2-5, with 7 bases identical to TRBD1. From germline, CDR1 is LGHNA and CDR2 YSLEER. The J segment lost 4 bases and the V segment lost 4 bases, leaving 3 bases of the junction unmatched. The length of the CDR3 is 13 residues. The CDR3, as DNA: TGCGCCAGCAGCCTACAGGGGTTAGAGACCCAGTACTTC. Encoded protein: CASSLQGLETQYF.

This clone appeared a few times. The chain has TRBV19 and TRBJ2-1; no definite D call. The CDR3 extends over 12 amino acids. V was cut by 5 bases and J by 8 bases, with 10 bases left in between. The germline V gene encodes CDR1 LNHDA and CDR2 SQIVND (reference sequence). The CDR3 DNA sequence: TGTGCCAGTAGTGCCGCATACCATGAGCAGTTCTTC. Its translation: CASSAAYHEQFF.